The 5 T cell receptor beta chains given below trace back to one sample, sequenced in a study of T cells after yellow fever vaccination. TCRdb analysed the 5' RACE reads with MiXCR anew, one entry per CDR3 protein. This table has 300,000 to 400,000 distinct CDR3 sequences, roughly a tenth appearing once. Specimen: CD4+ T cells sorted from PBMCs, collected 45 days after the yellow fever booster vaccination. These receptors were collected from a man younger than 35 who received the YFV17D yellow fever vaccine.

This clonotype was picked up many times. The rearrangement joins TRBV19 to TRBJ2-7; perhaps TRBD1 as D (6 bases). The germline V gene has CDR1 LNHDA and CDR2 SQIVND (reference sequence). This CDR3 has 13 residues. Trimming pared 5 bases from V and 5 bases from J, leaving 13 bases between. The CDR3 sequence is CASSLGAFDEQYF. The CDR3 nucleotides read TGTGCCAGTAGTTTGGGGGCTTTCGACGAGCAGTACTTC.

This clonotype was found a few times. The CDR3, as DNA: TGTGCCAGCAGTGAATATCAGGGGAAGGGGAAAAACATTCAGTACTTC. Protein product: CASSEYQGKGKNIQYF. The chain uses TRBV25-1 and TRBJ2-4; the D gene is possibly TRBD1 (6 bases). CDR3 length: 16 residues. Germline V lookup: CDR1 MGHDK, CDR2 SYGVNS. Trimming removed 0 bases from V and 4 bases from J, with 13 bases in between.

This clonotype was seen more than once but under ten times. Sequence at one end of the junction differs from germline and may be a read error. The chain carries TRBV10-3 and TRBJ2-3; D remains unclear. Germline V gene sequence: CDR1 ENHRY, CDR2 SYGVKD. This CDR3 has 12 amino acids. CDR3 coding DNA: TGTGCCATCAGCGAGTCGGTAGATACGCAGTATTTT. Its protein is CAISESVDTQYF.

The chain combines TRBV7-6 with TRBJ2-2; the match to TRBD1 covers 10 bases. Germline V CDR1 and CDR2: SGHVS, FNYEAQ. The CDR3 length is 17 residues. V shed 2 bases, J shed 7 bases, and the junction held 10 bases outside the gene matches. This CDR3 reads CASSLIIRTGGFGELFF. CDR3 nucleotides: TGTGCCAGCAGCTTAATAATCCGGACAGGGGGTTTCGGGGAGCTGTTTTTT.

The chain carries TRBV6-2 or TRBV6-3 and TRBJ1-1; D call uncertain. Germline V gene lookup returns CDR1 MNHEY and CDR2 SVGEGT. The CDR3 length is 12 residues. Trimming cost V 0 bases and J 6 bases, with 5 bases left between them. CDR3 coding DNA: TGTGCCAGCAGTTACTCATGGGCTGAAGCTTTCTTT. The encoded protein is CASSYSWAEAFF.